The clone carrying this TCR beta chain was picked up many times. TCRdb re-analysed the RACE reads in MiXCR, keeping a single row per CDR3 protein. Among about 41,000 distinct CDR3 sequences listed, over 3.5% were seen once. The entry originates in a study of human T cells and chemical hapten exposure. For the study at large: TCR yield per sample varied, mainly due to pooled library volumes.

The time point: patch test 1, 2 weeks after DPC sensitization. Treatment described: therapeutic diphenylcyclopropenone sensitization with weekly scalp DPC. Total RNA was extracted from unfractionated whole blood. Blood draws came before every patch-test application. V lost 5 bases and J 4 bases, leaving 23 bases between the germline ends. This CDR3 contains 18 residues. CDR1 MNHEY and CDR2 SMNVEV come from the germline V gene (reference sequence). The sequencing here drew on whole blood, taken in connection with sensitization to the hapten diphenylcyclopropenone (DPC). V and J are TRBV27 and TRBJ2-2, with TRBD2 as a possible D gene (7 bases). This TCR came from a man in his fifties with alopecia areata. Some clones in this sample may be carry-over from other donors' samples. The CDR3 DNA is TGTGCCAGCAGTGAACGCCTGGGGGGGCTAATGTCCACCGGGGAGCTGTTTTTT. As protein: CASSERLGGLMSTGELFF.